This T cell receptor beta chain was profiled in a study of metastatic and nonmetastatic thyroid tumors. Across the study: Patients with malignant and benign thyroid disease provided blood and tumor or nodule tissue, whose repertoires were compared. Regarding the study as a whole: As reported, TCR beta diversity in blood and tumor was significantly higher in malignant thyroid tumors than in benign nodules.

TCRdb reassembled clones from the PCR reads with MiXCR. The table records fewer than 45,000 clones, around 20% of them present only once. This clone was seen ten or more times. Its antigen is undetermined. All patients reached thyroid surgery having received no treatment beforehand. What was sequenced was blood. This sequence was found in a female donor with papillary thyroid cancer or a benign thyroid nodule (not recorded which). Some clones in this sample may be carry-over from other donors' samples.

CDR3 in amino acids: CASSEGGLSEAFF. The CDR3 nucleotides read TGTGCCAGCAGTGAAGGAGGACTGTCTGAAGCTTTCTTT. The chain joins TRBV2 to TRBJ1-1; unclear D gene. The CDR3 contains 13 residues. Germline CDR1 SNHLY, CDR2 FYNNEI. Trimming stripped 1 base from V and 6 bases from J, with 9 bases between.